These 23 T cell receptor beta chains originate from one sample sequenced in a study of tumor-infiltrating lymphocytes in primary liver carcinoma. Constant-region priming of around 490 ng total RNA yielded TCR beta cDNA. The TCR beta library was amplified through three nested multiplex PCR rounds in a modified ARM-PCR procedure. Running 9 to 10 cycles apiece, the first two PCR rounds relied on TRBV1-TRBV30 forward primers together with a C-beta reverse primer. TCRdb passed the multiplex PCR reads through MiXCR, listing each CDR3 protein once. Here the sample spans more than 85,000 distinct CDR3 sequences, approximately 82% being singletons. Unsorted bulk tissue of roughly 19-30 mg yielded co-extracted RNA and DNA. Material for sequencing was liver tumor tissue from sampling region 3. Stated subset: tumor region T3, left-lateral pole. Receptor source: a man aged 40-49 years with primary liver carcinoma and hepatitis B virus infection.

This clonotype showed up just once. The genes are TRBV29-1 and TRBJ2-7; D possibly matches TRBD1 or TRBD2 (5 bases each). V lost 7 bases and J 5 bases, leaving 27 bases between the germline ends. CDR3 length: 16 amino acids. Per the germline V gene, CDR1 is SQVTM and CDR2 is ANQGSEA. The CDR3: CSAMTSGTGTSHEQYF. In DNA form, the CDR3 reads TGCAGCGCCATGACGTCTGGGACCGGCACTTCCCACGAGCAGTACTTC.

With regard to this clonotype: A read error may account for a junction end that differs from germline. The CDR3 here is CVSNPRLAGTDTQYF. The CDR3 nucleotides read TGTGTCAGCAACCCACGATTAGCGGGAACAGATACGCAGTATTTT. The chain is built from TRBV6-5 and TRBJ2-3; 8 nucleotides line up with TRBD2. This CDR3 comprises 15 residues. Per germline, CDR1 MNHEY and CDR2 SVGAGI.

A remark on this clonotype: A read error may be the cause here, since a much bigger clone is one base away. Likely a read error: the CDR3 ends without its conserved phenylalanine or tryptophan. In DNA form, the CDR3 reads TGTGCCTGGAGGGCCGTGGGGCAGCATAATGAAAAACTGTTTTAT. This gives the protein CAWRAVGQHNEKLFY. This chain connects TRBV30 to TRBJ1-4; TRBD1 might be the D (5 bases). This CDR3 is 15 amino acids long. V dropped 3 bases and J dropped 4 bases, with 15 bases sitting between them. Germline V CDR1 and CDR2: GTSNPN, SVGIG (reference sequence).

Worth noting for this clonotype: One junction end disagrees with the germline gene, perhaps due to a read error. The chain carries TRBV11-2 and TRBJ2-7; no definite D call. This CDR3 is 15 amino acids long. From germline, CDR1 is SGHAT and CDR2 FQNNGV. CDR3 DNA sequence: TGTGCCGGCAGCTTACGATCGCTAGGAACCTACGAGCAGTACTTC. It is translated as CAGSLRSLGTYEQYF.

On this clonotype: One end of the junction is discordant with germline, which a read error may explain. The chain combines TRBV12-3 or TRBV12-4 with TRBJ1-5; D is unclear. The CDR3 is made up of 15 amino acids. CDR3 DNA: TGTGCCAACAGTTTAAATCGGGGTAGCAATCAGCGCCAGCATTTT. Its translation is CANSLNRGSNQRQHF.

The J gene is TRBJ2-3, the V gene TRBV5-1; D uncertain. Germline V lookup: CDR1 SGHRS, CDR2 YFSETQ. CDR3 size: 15 residues. V was shortened by 8 bases and J by 0 bases, with 16 bases between the two germline ends. The chain's CDR3 is CASKAPRLSTDTQYF. The CDR3 nucleotides are TGCGCCAGTAAAGCCCCGAGACTTAGCACAGATACGCAGTATTTT.

Regarding this clonotype: It is likely a read error, because the conserved phenylalanine at the end of the CDR3 is missing. No DNA is shown, since the ends of the CDR3 on it are uncertain; the CDR3 is the one TCRdb lists. The chain recombines TRBV6-2 or TRBV6-3 with TRBJ2-1; TRBD2, as called in the table, went unchecked against the DNA. Germline CDR1 reads MNHEY; CDR2 reads SVGEGT. The CDR3 contains 13 residues when both ends are counted. The CDR3 loop reads CDSRPGLAGRQSL.

A word on this clonotype: A junction boundary mismatches the germline segment, possibly from a read error. This chain uses TRBV6-2 or TRBV6-3 with TRBJ1-2; no reliable D call. The CDR3 has 13 residues. Germline-derived CDR1 and CDR2 are MNHEY and SVGEGT. CDR3 region: CASNYGSNYCYTF. The CDR3 coding sequence is TGTGCCAGCAATTATGGCAGCAACTATTGCTACACCTTC.

In regard to this clonotype: The junction shows a germline mismatch at one end, possibly a read error. The V and J genes are TRBV20-1 and TRBJ2-1; tentative D call: TRBD2 (5 bases). The CDR3 sequence is 14 residues long. Per the germline V gene, CDR1 is DFQATT and CDR2 is SNEGSKA (reference sequence). The CDR3 DNA follows: TGCAGTACTAGTCGTGGGCCTTCCTACAATGAGCAGTTCTTC. Protein sequence: CSTSRGPSYNEQFF.

The V and J genes are TRBV12-3 or TRBV12-4 and TRBJ2-2, with D perhaps TRBD1 or TRBD2 (5 bases each). Trimming took off 5 bases at V and 4 bases at J, with 17 bases between the two ends. The CDR3 has 16 residues. The CDR3 DNA sequence: TGTGCCAGCAGTCTTGGGGGAGCAGTAAGCACCGGGGAGCTGTTTTTT. This gives the protein CASSLGGAVSTGELFF.

The V call is TRBV11-2, the J call TRBJ2-3; 9 bases are a match to TRBD2. Germline V lookup: CDR1 SGHAT, CDR2 FQNNGV. This CDR3 comprises 16 residues. The CDR3 spells CANSILAGSSTDTQYF. The DNA of the CDR3 is TGTGCTAACAGCATCCTAGCGGGGTCTAGCACAGATACGCAGTATTTT.

Notes on this clonotype: At one of its ends the junction is not consistent with the germline gene, which may arise from a read error. The rearrangement links TRBV6-1 to TRBJ1-5; D is undetermined. CDR1 and CDR2 (germline): MNHNS, SASEGT. The CDR3 consists of 14 residues. CDR3 in DNA: TGTGCCAGTAATGAAAGGGTTGGCAATCAGCCACACCGTTTT. Protein sequence: CASNERVGNQPHRF.

In the case of this clonotype: A read error may produce the germline difference seen at one junction end. V usage is TRBV11-3 and J usage is TRBJ2-1; no firm D call. Looked up from germline, CDR1 is SGHNT and CDR2 is YENEEA. The CDR3 contains 12 residues. As DNA, the CDR3 is TGTGCCAGCAGCTTAAATGCCGATAAGCATTTCTTC. Protein product: CASSLNADKHFF.

Worth noting for this clonotype: Compared with germline, one end of the junction differs, possibly owing to a read error. The genes are TRBV7-8 and TRBJ1-5; maybe TRBD1 (5 bases). Germline V lookup: CDR1 SGHVS, CDR2 FQNEAQ. The CDR3 consists of 16 residues. The DNA of the CDR3 is TGTGCCAGGAGCTTAGTAGACAGAGCGACTAATCAGCCCCAGCATTTT. Its protein is CARSLVDRATNQPQHF.

Turning to this clonotype: One junction end disagrees with the germline gene, perhaps due to a read error. The rearrangement joins TRBV6-5 to TRBJ2-7; D not resolved. The germline V gene encodes CDR1 MNHEY and CDR2 SVGAGI. CDR3 size: 13 residues. The CDR3 sequence: CANSPQSDDEQYF. CDR3 nucleotide sequence: TGTGCCAACAGTCCCCAGTCAGACGACGAGCAGTACTTC.

Remarks on this clonotype: At one end the junction does not follow the germline gene, possibly because of a read error. The genes are TRBV4-2 and TRBJ2-3, with TRBD2 matching over 7 bases. Germline CDR1 reads LGHNA; CDR2 reads YNFKEQ. This CDR3 is built from 15 residues. The CDR3 here is CAGSRRPGGTDTQYF. The CDR3 DNA sequence: TGTGCCGGCAGCCGAAGGCCGGGGGGAACAGATACGCAGTATTTT.

Turning to this clonotype: A read error may account for a junction end that differs from germline. The rearrangement uses TRBV11-2 and TRBJ2-7, with D possibly called TRBD1 or TRBD2 (5 bases each). Germline V gene data show CDR1 as SGHAT and CDR2 as FQNNGV. The CDR3 sequence is 12 residues long. The CDR3 sequence is CASSPGAYEQYF. The CDR3 coding sequence is TGTGCCAGCAGTCCCGGGGCTTACGAACAGTACTTC.

As concerns this clonotype: A much larger clone lies a single base off, so this may be a read error. In nucleotides, the CDR3 is TGTGTCAGCAGCTGGGCAGGGGATAGCTATGGCTACACCTTC. It codes for CVSSWAGDSYGYTF. This chain links TRBV7-9 with TRBJ1-2; tentative D call: TRBD1 (6 bases). Germline lookup yields CDR1 SEHNR and CDR2 FQNEAQ (reference sequence). CDR3 size: 14 residues.

This rearrangement joins TRBV18 to TRBJ2-3; D remains unclear. The CDR3 is made up of 11 amino acids. Germline CDR1 is KGHSH and CDR2 is LQKENI. Trimming stripped 3 bases from V and 7 bases from J, with 5 bases between. The CDR3 reads CASSPRNTQYF. The CDR3 bases are TGTGCCAGCTCACCTAGGAATACGCAGTATTTT.

This chain joins TRBV12-3 or TRBV12-4 and TRBJ1-2; D is uncertain. The V end lost 7 bases, the J end lost 3 bases, and 15 bases lay between the germline ends. The CDR3 extends over 14 amino acids. CDR3 nucleotides: TGTGCCAGCATCCCGGAGGGCGAGGACTATGGCTACACCTTC. Its protein is CASIPEGEDYGYTF.

About this clonotype: A junction end diverges from the germline sequence, so it may reflect a read error. The chain combines TRBV11-1 with TRBJ2-4; 7 bases line up with TRBD2. CDR3 length equals 17 residues. Germline CDR1 reads SGHAT; CDR2 reads FQDESV (reference sequence). CDR3 DNA: TGTGCCAGCTGCTTTCCCGCGACTAGCTGGACCAAAAACATTCAGTATTTC. It specifies CASCFPATSWTKNIQYF.

The gene calls are TRBV18 and TRBJ1-3, with unresolved D. The CDR3 is 14 residues long. Germline V gene sequence: CDR1 KGHSH, CDR2 LQKENI. Trimming pared 6 bases from V and 1 base from J, leaving 10 bases between. CDR3 residues: CASSPERSGNTIYF. DNA for the CDR3: TGTGCCAGCTCCCCCGAGAGGTCTGGAAACACCATATATTTT.

Concerning this clonotype: A junction boundary mismatches the germline segment, possibly from a read error. V is TRBV29-1 and J is TRBJ2-1; 9 bases agree with TRBD2. The CDR3 loop spans 13 amino acids. Germline V CDR1 and CDR2: SQVTM, ANQGSEA. The CDR3 loop reads CSVWGLAYNEQLF. The CDR3 DNA follows: TGCAGCGTGTGGGGACTAGCATACAATGAGCAGTTGTTC.